This T cell receptor (beta chain) was captured by sequencing in a study of memory CD4+ T cells and cytomegalovirus serostatus. Study as a whole: Donors were healthy Belgian adults, fewer than ten CMV seropositive and approximately 25 seronegative.

Single viable CD3+CD4+CD8-CD45RO+ cells were sorted as the memory CD4+ T cells. Serum IgG to CMV pp150, pp28, p38 and p52 defined serostatus. On this clone itself: The antigen is not known.

In the authors' workflow: After removing out-of-frame reads, approximately 2 million distinct TCRbeta sequences remained. Libraries were prepared by immunoSEQ multiplex PCR; TCRdb keeps only in-frame clonotypes and omits some of them. That table gives V, J and clone size, and the DNA gave D and trimming. The sample records about 45,000 clones, 76% being singletons. Findings and caveats of the study: About 40% of the roughly 160 known CMV-associated TCRbeta sequences appeared in CD4+ memory.

Sequencing input: memory CD4+ T cells from blood. The sequence came from an adult in good health and CMV-seronegative.

CDR3 nucleotides: TGTGCCAGCAGCTTAGTGGGGGCCAACGTCCTGACTTTC. Amino acids: CASSLVGANVLTF. The chain combines TRBV13 with TRBJ2-6, with D unresolved. In germline, CDR1 is PRHDT, CDR2 FYEKMQ (reference sequence). The CDR3 is made up of 13 amino acids. The germline V and J ends were trimmed by 1 base and 4 bases, with 2 bases remaining between them.